These 9 T cell receptor beta chains were sequenced from one sample in a study of T cell repertoires in ileal Crohn's disease. Regarding time point: proximal margin of the surgical specimen (macroscopically non-inflamed). The method was immunoSEQ multiplex PCR; TCRdb's version includes in-frame clones alone and lacks a portion of them. The top ten clones hold around 8.8% of a sample with around 4,000 clones, around 77% of them seen once. Sequencing was carried out using ileal tissue. The receptors were sampled from an adult with Crohn's disease.

This clone was found once. The CDR3 spells CASSRPSPLHF. As DNA, the CDR3 is TGTGCCAGCAGCCGCCCATCACCCCTCCACTTT. The chain combines TRBV14 with TRBJ1-6, with D uncertain. V was trimmed by 4 bases and J by 10 bases, leaving 5 bases between them. CDR1 is SGHDN and CDR2 is FVKESK in the germline V gene. The CDR3 runs to 11 residues.

The V and J genes are TRBV2 and TRBJ2-1; D uncertain. Trimming shortened V by 6 bases and J by 2 bases, and 14 bases separated the two germline ends. CDR1 is SNHLY, CDR2 FYNNEI, per germline. CDR3 length: 15 amino acids. The DNA for the CDR3 is TGTGCCAGCAGGGAGATCGTTTTCGCCTACAATGAGCAGTTCTTC. It yields the protein CASREIVFAYNEQFF.

This chain joins TRBV19 and TRBJ1-4; tentatively, D is TRBD1 (5 bases). Germline values: CDR1 LNHDA, CDR2 SQIVND (reference sequence). This CDR3 is 14 amino acids long. V was cut by 5 bases and J by 5 bases, with 12 bases left in between. The CDR3: CASSGTDSNEKLFF. DNA for the CDR3: TGTGCCAGTAGTGGGACCGACTCCAATGAAAAACTGTTTTTT.

The J gene is TRBJ1-2, the V gene TRBV5-5; D gene uncertain. Germline assignment: CDR1 SGHKS and CDR2 YYEKEE (reference sequence). V lost 0 bases and J lost 0, with 9 bases in between. This CDR3 contains 15 residues. This CDR3 reads CASSLGASTNYGYTF. CDR3 bases: TGTGCCAGCAGCTTGGGTGCCAGTACTAACTATGGCTACACCTTC.

V is TRBV5-1 and J is TRBJ2-3; TRBD1 aligns across 8 bases. Germline V gives CDR1 SGHRS, CDR2 YFSETQ. Trimming at V came to 5 bases and at J to 2 bases, leaving 7 bases not matched to a gene. This CDR3 has 15 amino acids. In DNA form, the CDR3 reads TGCGCCAGCAGAATCCAGGGGGCCACCACAGATACGCAGTATTTT. It encodes CASRIQGATTDTQYF.

V gene TRBV30 combines with J gene TRBJ1-3; D is unclear. Trimming removed 3 bases from V and 0 bases from J, with 6 bases in between. Germline V gene data show CDR1 as GTSNPN and CDR2 as SVGIG (reference sequence). CDR3 length: 13 amino acids. The CDR3 loop reads CAWSISSGNTIYF. In DNA form, the CDR3 reads TGTGCCTGGAGCATCTCCTCTGGAAACACCATATATTTT.

This chain links TRBV7-3 with TRBJ2-1, with 9 bases aligning to TRBD2. Germline V gives CDR1 SGHTA, CDR2 FQGTGA. V was pared by 5 bases and J by 0 bases, with 2 bases of the junction left unmatched. The CDR3 covers 15 residues. The CDR3 loop reads CASSAAGGSYNEQFF. In DNA form, the CDR3 reads TGTGCCAGCAGCGCAGCGGGAGGCTCCTACAATGAGCAGTTCTTC.

This clone appeared a single time. The rearrangement uses TRBV11-3 and TRBJ2-3; tentative D call: TRBD1 (6 bases). Trimming took off 1 base at V and 0 bases at J, with 17 bases between the two ends. From germline, CDR1 is SGHNT and CDR2 YENEEA. CDR3 size: 18 residues. In nucleotides, the CDR3 is TGTGCCAGCAGCTTAGGGACAGACTCATCCTCTAGCACAGATACGCAGTATTTT. It codes for CASSLGTDSSSSTDTQYF.

This clone turned up a few times. This chain joins TRBV19 and TRBJ1-1, with D unresolved. The CDR3 runs to 12 residues. The V gene's germline CDR1 is LNHDA and CDR2 SQIVND (reference sequence). Trimming removed 5 bases from V and 8 bases from J, with 12 bases in between. Here the CDR3 DNA reads TGTGCCAGTAGTCCGACCTTGAACGAAGCTTTCTTT. Amino acid sequence: CASSPTLNEAFF.